Below, 9 T cell receptor beta chains from the same sample are listed, as sequenced in a study of blood T cell repertoires in COVID-19. Assay used: immunoSEQ multiplex PCR; TCRdb lists only in-frame clones, some missing. Of 200,000 to 250,000 clones in the sample, approximately 83% were seen once. Sequencing was done on a sample of PBMCs or T cells enriched from blood (not recorded which). The receptors shown here come from a woman in her thirties or forties with acute COVID-19.

The gene calls are TRBV5-8 and TRBJ1-5; D not certain. Germline assignment: CDR1 SGHTS and CDR2 YDEGEE. Trimming took 6 bases from V and 4 from J, leaving 23 bases between them. The CDR3 runs to 17 residues. In DNA form, the CDR3 reads TGTGCCAGCACCTCCGTGGAGAGAGGGAACCGAAATCAGCCCCAGCATTTT. Amino acid sequence: CASTSVERGNRNQPQHF.

The chain joins TRBV7-9 to TRBJ2-3; 8 positions agree with TRBD2. Germline V gene lookup returns CDR1 SEHNR and CDR2 FQNEAQ (reference sequence). The CDR3 loop spans 16 amino acids. V was pared by 8 bases and J by 1 base, with 11 bases of the junction left unmatched. CDR3 DNA: TGTGCCAGCTCGGGGAAAGGGCGGGAGGGCACAGATACGCAGTATTTT. This encodes CASSGKGREGTDTQYF.

The chain links TRBV7-3 to TRBJ2-3; perhaps TRBD2 as D (6 bases). V shed 6 bases and J shed 4 bases, with 14 bases lying between them. The germline gives CDR1 SGHTA, CDR2 FQGTGA. This CDR3 comprises 14 residues. This chain's CDR3 is CASSPGVGADTQYF. CDR3 bases: TGTGCCAGCAGTCCGGGGGTAGGGGCAGATACGCAGTATTTT.

In its sample, this clone was seen a few times. V usage is TRBV3-1 (or the pseudogene TRBV3-2) and J usage is TRBJ2-2; D might be TRBD2 (5 bases). V dropped 4 bases and J dropped 7 bases, with 10 bases sitting between them. CDR1 and CDR2 from the germline V gene are LGHDT and YNNKEL (reference sequence). This CDR3 has 13 residues. The CDR3 DNA follows: TGTGCCAGCAGCCGACTCACTAGCGGGGAGCTGTTTTTT. Translation: CASSRLTSGELFF.

This clone was recorded a few times. The chain has TRBV7-7 and TRBJ2-5; the D gene is possibly TRBD2 (6 bases). With 11 bases removed from V and 0 bases from J, the gap between germline ends came to 13 bases. This CDR3 comprises 13 residues. In germline, CDR1 is SSHAT, CDR2 FNYEAQ (reference sequence). The CDR3 coding sequence is TGTGCCGCCGGTGGGGGGTACCAAGAGACCCAGTACTTC. Translated, it gives CAAGGGYQETQYF.

This clone showed up just once. The chain recombines TRBV5-1 with TRBJ2-7, with D possibly TRBD1 on 5 matching bases. Trimming shortened V by 1 base and J by 6 bases, and 14 bases separated the two germline ends. Per germline, CDR1 SGHRS and CDR2 YFSETQ. This CDR3 spans 14 amino acids. The CDR3 DNA follows: TGCGCCAGCAGCTTGTACGAAAAGGGGCGCGAGCAGTACTTC. Encoded protein: CASSLYEKGREQYF.

The chain combines TRBV9 with TRBJ1-2, with 8 bases identical to TRBD1. The CDR3 covers 14 residues. Germline assignment: CDR1 SGDLS and CDR2 YYNGEE. V lost 4 bases to trimming and J lost 6 bases; unmatched junction nucleotides: 8. The CDR3 protein is CASSSDRGGDGYTF. As DNA, the CDR3 is TGTGCCAGCAGCTCAGACAGGGGAGGGGATGGCTACACCTTC.

V and J are TRBV19 and TRBJ1-3; a weak D match, TRBD1 (5 bases). This CDR3 has 14 amino acids. Between the trimmed V and J ends, which lost 5 bases and 2 bases, there was a span of 10 bases. Germline loops: CDR1 LNHDA, CDR2 SQIVND (reference sequence). CDR3 coding DNA: TGTGCCAGTAGTCAGGGTGCAACTGGAAACACCATATATTTT. It encodes CASSQGATGNTIYF.

V usage is TRBV5-5 and J usage is TRBJ2-1, with 9 bases matching TRBD2. Losses at the gene ends were 4 bases for V and 5 bases for J; bases not matched to a gene: 7. The CDR3 length is 15 residues. CDR1 is SGHKS, CDR2 YYEKEE, per germline (reference sequence). The CDR3 reads CASSNGTSRNNEQFF. The CDR3 bases are TGTGCCAGCAGCAACGGGACTAGCAGAAACAATGAGCAGTTCTTC.